One and the same sample provided the 12 T cell receptor beta chains below, sequenced in a study of T cells in Graves' hyperthyroidism and ophthalmopathy. It was RNA transcripts that yielded the amplified TCR beta CDR3 regions. HTBI primers were employed in a first-round RT-PCR of the TCR CDR3. TCRdb reanalysed the multiplex PCR reads using MiXCR and keeps one entry per CDR3 protein. Here the sample spans roughly 720,000 distinct CDR3 sequences, 17% being singletons. Sequencing was done on a sample of blood. The receptors were sampled from a man aged 50 or older with Graves' hyperthyroidism.

Comment on this clonotype: One end of the junction fails to match germline, which may point to a read error. This rearrangement joins TRBV6-2 or TRBV6-3 to TRBJ2-3; 11 nucleotides match TRBD2. This CDR3 comprises 16 residues. Germline loops: CDR1 MNHEY, CDR2 SVGEGT. The CDR3, as DNA: TGTGCCAGCAGTTATCTAGCGGGAGGTTCAACAGATATGCAGTATTTT. Residues: CASSYLAGGSTDMQYF.

This clonotype has at least ten counts. The chain uses TRBV13 and TRBJ2-7; the match to TRBD1 covers 7 bases. The CDR3 sequence is 14 residues long. Per the germline V gene, CDR1 is PRHDT and CDR2 is FYEKMQ (reference sequence). The J segment lost 2 bases and the V segment lost 3 bases, leaving 4 bases of the junction unmatched. The CDR3 DNA reads TGTGCCAGCAGCTTCGGGACAGCCGCCTACGAGCAGTACTTC. Its protein product is CASSFGTAAYEQYF.

This rearrangement joins TRBV20-1 to TRBJ1-4; no clear D gene. The CDR3 has 14 residues. V lost 3 bases and J lost 3, with 11 bases in between. Germline CDR1 DFQATT, CDR2 SNEGSKA (reference sequence). The CDR3 DNA sequence: TGCAGTGCTAGTAGAGGGAGATCTAATGAAAAACTGTTTTTT. The encoded protein is CSASRGRSNEKLFF.

This clonotype was recorded at least ten times. The chain is built from TRBV28 and TRBJ2-6; D may be TRBD1 (6 bases). This CDR3 spans 17 amino acids. V lost 6 bases and J lost 2, with 17 bases in between. Per germline, CDR1 MDHEN and CDR2 SYDVKM. The CDR3 here is CASSPGIRTAGANVLTF. Here the CDR3 DNA reads TGTGCCAGCAGCCCTGGGATCAGGACAGCTGGGGCCAACGTCCTGACTTTC.

The J gene is TRBJ2-1, the V gene TRBV5-1; 7 positions match TRBD2. The CDR3 loop spans 12 amino acids. V dropped 6 bases and J dropped 6; count of bases not matched to a gene: 3. In germline, CDR1 is SGHRS, CDR2 YFSETQ. Here the CDR3 reads CASKASGNEQFF. The CDR3 DNA follows: TGCGCCAGCAAAGCTAGCGGCAATGAGCAGTTCTTC.

In this sample, this clonotype turned up a few times. V gene TRBV19 combines with J gene TRBJ1-2; TRBD1 might be the D (6 bases). This CDR3 has 16 amino acids. Trimming removed 7 bases at V and 6 bases at J, with 24 bases between. The germline CDR1 and CDR2 sequences are LNHDA and SQIVND (reference sequence). The CDR3 region is CASTISLTGSLNGYTF. The CDR3 nucleotides are TGTGCCAGTACCATAAGCCTGACAGGCTCGTTGAATGGCTACACCTTC. Variable domain in full (rest from reference TRBV19 and TRBJ1-2): DGGITQSPKYLFRKEGQNVTLSCEQNLNHDAMYWYRQDPGQGLRLIYYSQIVNDFQKGDIAEGYSVSREKKESFPLTVTSAQKNPTAFYLCASTISLTGSLNGYTFGSGTRLTVV.

This clonotype occurred many times. This sequence joins TRBV28 and TRBJ1-5; D unclear. Germline values: CDR1 MDHEN, CDR2 SYDVKM. The CDR3 loop spans 18 amino acids. V lost 9 bases and J 1 base, leaving 25 bases between the germline ends. The CDR3 sequence is CARPRGPHIPGSNQPQHF. For the CDR3, the DNA is TGTGCCAGACCTCGTGGGCCCCACATCCCGGGGAGCAATCAGCCCCAGCATTTT.

V gene TRBV13 combines with J gene TRBJ1-1, with 8 positions matching TRBD1. Germline V lookup: CDR1 PRHDT, CDR2 FYEKMQ (reference sequence). There are 13 residues in the CDR3. With 4 bases clipped from V and 7 bases from J, the junction kept 5 bases outside the gene matches. CDR3 DNA sequence: TGTGCCAGCAGCTCGGACAGGGCGTATGAAGCTTTCTTT. It translates to CASSSDRAYEAFF.

In regard to this clonotype: This sequence may be a read error, since a much larger clone differs from it by one base. The chain uses TRBV2 and TRBJ2-6; D might be TRBD1 (5 bases). Germline V gene data show CDR1 as SNHLY and CDR2 as FYNNEI. The CDR3 totals 18 residues. With 11 bases removed from V and 1 base from J, the gap between germline ends came to 24 bases. The CDR3 reads CARNLRGAVFSGANVLTF. The DNA for the CDR3 is TGTGCCCGCAACTTAAGGGGCGCGGTGTTTTCTGGGGCCAACGTCCTGACTTTC.

This clonotype was seen ten or more times. The V call is TRBV7-2, the J call TRBJ2-3, with TRBD2 matching 8 bases. Germline V gives CDR1 SGHTA, CDR2 FQGNSA. Losses at the gene ends were 3 bases for V and 0 bases for J; bases not matched to a gene: 5. CDR3 length: 16 amino acids. The CDR3 DNA follows: TGTGCCAGCAGCTTTTTACTAGCGGCTAGCACAGATACGCAGTATTTT. Translating it yields CASSFLLAASTDTQYF.

The J gene is TRBJ2-3, the V gene TRBV18; 7 bases agree with TRBD2. Germline V lookup: CDR1 KGHSH, CDR2 LQKENI. The CDR3 loop spans 15 amino acids. The V and J ends lost 3 bases and 7 bases, in that order; junction bases with no gene match: 10. CDR3 sequence (DNA): TGTGCCAGCTCACCTTCTAGCGGTGCAGGGCATACGCAGTATTTT. It specifies CASSPSSGAGHTQYF.

This clonotype was counted ten times or more. This chain links TRBV2 with TRBJ2-3; D is ambiguous. The germline V and J ends were trimmed by 1 base and 3 bases, with 11 bases remaining between them. Per germline, CDR1 SNHLY and CDR2 FYNNEI. This CDR3 spans 15 amino acids. The DNA for the CDR3 is TGTGCCAGCAGTGAAGTTTCTAGTAGTACAGATACGCAGTATTTT. Its protein product is CASSEVSSSTDTQYF.